This T cell receptor (beta chain) was recorded in a study of OX40 agonist ivuxolimab in advanced cancers. The overall study: Patients got intravenous ivuxolimab at 0.01 to 10 mg/kg every 2 weeks. At roughly 83% male, the cohort had a mean age of about 60 years, ranging from about 20 to 90. Patients receiving dose escalation had hepatocellular carcinoma, melanoma, renal cell or head and neck cancer. General study findings and limits: Partial responders dosed at 0.1-3.0 mg/kg displayed clonal expansion ranking among the lowest.

TCRdb keeps only in-frame clones here, not all; method: immunoSEQ multiplex PCR. The data show 80,000 or so clones, roughly 91% seen once. Turning to this clone: The antigen is not known.

The CDR3 covers 15 residues. Germline lookup yields CDR1 LNHDA and CDR2 SQIVND (reference sequence). V was shortened by 4 bases and J by 5 bases, with 18 bases between the two germline ends. The clonotype originates from an adult with an advanced solid tumor such as melanoma, head and neck, liver or kidney cancer. This specimen was CD4+ or CD8+ T cells sorted from blood, taken in a trial of the OX40 agonist ivuxolimab. V is TRBV19 and J is TRBJ2-7, with D hard to call. CDR3 protein: CASSTNPGQGNEQYF. The CDR3, as DNA: TGTGCCAGTAGTACCAACCCGGGCCAAGGAAACGAGCAGTACTTC.